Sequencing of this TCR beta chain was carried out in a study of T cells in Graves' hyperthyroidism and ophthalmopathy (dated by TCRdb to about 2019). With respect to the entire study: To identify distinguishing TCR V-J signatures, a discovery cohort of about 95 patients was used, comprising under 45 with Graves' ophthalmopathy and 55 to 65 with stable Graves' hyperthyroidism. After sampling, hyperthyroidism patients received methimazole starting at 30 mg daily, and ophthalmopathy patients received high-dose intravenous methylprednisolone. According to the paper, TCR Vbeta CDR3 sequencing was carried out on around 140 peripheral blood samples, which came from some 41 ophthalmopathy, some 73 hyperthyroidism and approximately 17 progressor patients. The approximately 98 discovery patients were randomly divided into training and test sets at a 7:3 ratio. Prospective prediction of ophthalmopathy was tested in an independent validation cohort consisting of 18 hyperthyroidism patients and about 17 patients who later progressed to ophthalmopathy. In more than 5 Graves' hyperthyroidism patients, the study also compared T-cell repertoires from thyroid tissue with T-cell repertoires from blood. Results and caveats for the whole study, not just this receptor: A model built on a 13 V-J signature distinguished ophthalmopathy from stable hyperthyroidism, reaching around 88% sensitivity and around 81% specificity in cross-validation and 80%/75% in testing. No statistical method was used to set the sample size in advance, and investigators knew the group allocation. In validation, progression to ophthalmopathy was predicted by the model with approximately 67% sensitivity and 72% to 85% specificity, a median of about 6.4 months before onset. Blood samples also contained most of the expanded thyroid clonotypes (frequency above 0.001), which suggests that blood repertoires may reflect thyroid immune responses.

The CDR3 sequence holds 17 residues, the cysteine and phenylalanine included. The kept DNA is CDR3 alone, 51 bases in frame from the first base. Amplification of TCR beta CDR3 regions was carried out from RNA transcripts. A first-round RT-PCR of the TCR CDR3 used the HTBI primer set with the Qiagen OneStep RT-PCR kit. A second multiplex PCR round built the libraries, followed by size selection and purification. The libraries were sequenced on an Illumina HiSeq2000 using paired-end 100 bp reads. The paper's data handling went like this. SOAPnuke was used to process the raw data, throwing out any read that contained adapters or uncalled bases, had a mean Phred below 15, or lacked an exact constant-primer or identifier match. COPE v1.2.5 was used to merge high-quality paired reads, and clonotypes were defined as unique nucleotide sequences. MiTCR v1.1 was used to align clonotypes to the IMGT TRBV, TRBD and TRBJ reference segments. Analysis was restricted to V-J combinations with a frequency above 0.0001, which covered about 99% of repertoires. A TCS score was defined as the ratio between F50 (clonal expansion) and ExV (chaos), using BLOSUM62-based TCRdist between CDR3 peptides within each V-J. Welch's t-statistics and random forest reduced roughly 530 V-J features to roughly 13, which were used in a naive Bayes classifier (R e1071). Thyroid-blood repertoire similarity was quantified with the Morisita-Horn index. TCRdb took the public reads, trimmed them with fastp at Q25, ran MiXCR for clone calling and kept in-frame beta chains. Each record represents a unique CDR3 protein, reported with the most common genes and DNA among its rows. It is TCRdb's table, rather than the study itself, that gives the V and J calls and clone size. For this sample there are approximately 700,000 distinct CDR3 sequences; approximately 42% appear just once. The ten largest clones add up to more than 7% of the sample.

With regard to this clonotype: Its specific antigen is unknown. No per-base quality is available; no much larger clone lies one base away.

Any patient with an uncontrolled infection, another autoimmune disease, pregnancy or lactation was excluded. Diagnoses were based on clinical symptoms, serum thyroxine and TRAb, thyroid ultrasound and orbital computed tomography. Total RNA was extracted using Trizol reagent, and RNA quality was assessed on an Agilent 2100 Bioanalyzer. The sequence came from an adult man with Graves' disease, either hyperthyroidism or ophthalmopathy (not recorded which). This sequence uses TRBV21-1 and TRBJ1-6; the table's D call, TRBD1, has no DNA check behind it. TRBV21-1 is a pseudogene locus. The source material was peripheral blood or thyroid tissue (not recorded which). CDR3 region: CASSIRDSSSYNSPLHF. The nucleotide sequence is TGTGCCAGCAGCATACGGGACAGTAGCTCCTATAATTCACCCCTCCACTTT.